There are many counts of the clone carrying this TCR beta chain. This entry is derived from a study of T cells in Graves' hyperthyroidism and ophthalmopathy. RNA transcripts were the template for amplifying TCR beta CDR3 regions. HTBI primers were the set used in a first-round RT-PCR of the TCR CDR3. One entry per CDR3 protein results from TCRdb running MiXCR on the multiplex PCR reads. The table lists about 350,000 distinct CDR3 sequences, 15% of them singletons. Trimming took 1 base from V and 5 from J, leaving 8 bases between them. The CDR3 sequence is 14 residues long. Germline V CDR1 and CDR2: SNHLY, FYNNEI.

Sequences were obtained from blood. The sequence came from an older woman with Graves' ophthalmopathy. The rearrangement uses TRBV2 and TRBJ1-4; D is unresolved. CDR3 coding DNA: TGTGCCAGCAGTGAAGGTGGCAGCAATGAAAAACTGTTTTTT. Its protein is CASSEGGSNEKLFF. The complete variable domain, with remaining parts taken from reference TRBV2 and TRBJ1-4, reads EPEVTQTPSHQVTQMGQEVILRCVPISNHLYFYWYRQILGQKVEFLVSFYNNEISEKSEIFDDQFSVERPDGSNFTLKIRSTKLEDSAMYFCASSEGGSNEKLFFGSGTQLSVL.